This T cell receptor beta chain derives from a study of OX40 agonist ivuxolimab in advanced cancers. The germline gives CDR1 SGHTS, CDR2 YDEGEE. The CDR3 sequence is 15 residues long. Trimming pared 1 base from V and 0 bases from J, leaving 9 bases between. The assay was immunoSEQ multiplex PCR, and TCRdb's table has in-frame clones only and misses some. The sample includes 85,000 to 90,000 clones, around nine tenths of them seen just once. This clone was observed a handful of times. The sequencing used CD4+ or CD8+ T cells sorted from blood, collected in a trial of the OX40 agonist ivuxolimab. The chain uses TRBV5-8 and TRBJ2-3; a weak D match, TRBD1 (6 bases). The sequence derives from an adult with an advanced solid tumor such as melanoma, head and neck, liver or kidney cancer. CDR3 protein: CASSLWQGSTDTQYF. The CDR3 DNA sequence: TGTGCCAGCAGCTTGTGGCAGGGGAGCACAGATACGCAGTATTTT.